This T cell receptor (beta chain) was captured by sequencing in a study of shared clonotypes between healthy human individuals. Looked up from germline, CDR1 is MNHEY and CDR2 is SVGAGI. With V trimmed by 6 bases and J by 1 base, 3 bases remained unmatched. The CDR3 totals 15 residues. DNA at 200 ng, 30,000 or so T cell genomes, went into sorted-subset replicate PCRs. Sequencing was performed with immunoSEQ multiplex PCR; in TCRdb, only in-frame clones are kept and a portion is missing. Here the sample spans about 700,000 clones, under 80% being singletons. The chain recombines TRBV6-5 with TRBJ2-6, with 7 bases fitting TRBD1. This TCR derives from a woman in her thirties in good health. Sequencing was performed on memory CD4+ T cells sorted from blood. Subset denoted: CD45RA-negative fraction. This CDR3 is CASRTTGSGANVLTF. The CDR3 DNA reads TGTGCCAGCAGAACGACAGGGTCTGGGGCCAACGTCCTGACTTTC.